The clone carrying this TCR beta chain was detected once. Its antigen is undetermined. CD45RO-negative, CCR7-positively selected cells formed the naive CD8 fraction, excluding terminally differentiated effector memory CD45RA+ cells. These data originate in a study of shared clonotypes between healthy human individuals. Methods used by the authors: Without quality scores, immunoSEQ junctional reads could not be filtered like full-length reads. Repertoires were generated with immunoSEQ multiplex PCR, while TCRdb's copy carries only in-frame clones and drops some. The V and J calls and clone size are taken from that table; D and trimming were inferred from the DNA. The sample holds around 1.9 million clones, 85% to 95% seen once. Study-wide points: Among non-shared clonotypes, generation probabilities were lower than among those shared by all four donors.

The source material was naive CD8+ T cells from PBMCs. The source is a man aged 18 to 29 in good health. Some clones in this sample may be carry-over from other donors' samples.

In DNA form, the CDR3 reads TGTGCCAGTAGTATGAGGACTCGGGGCTCCTACGAGCAGTACTTC. Translation: CASSMRTRGSYEQYF. The J gene is TRBJ2-7, the V gene TRBV19, with D maybe TRBD2 (5 bases). V lost 3 bases, J lost 0 bases, and 12 bases lay in between. The CDR3 has 15 amino acids. Germline V gene data show CDR1 as LNHDA and CDR2 as SQIVND (reference sequence).